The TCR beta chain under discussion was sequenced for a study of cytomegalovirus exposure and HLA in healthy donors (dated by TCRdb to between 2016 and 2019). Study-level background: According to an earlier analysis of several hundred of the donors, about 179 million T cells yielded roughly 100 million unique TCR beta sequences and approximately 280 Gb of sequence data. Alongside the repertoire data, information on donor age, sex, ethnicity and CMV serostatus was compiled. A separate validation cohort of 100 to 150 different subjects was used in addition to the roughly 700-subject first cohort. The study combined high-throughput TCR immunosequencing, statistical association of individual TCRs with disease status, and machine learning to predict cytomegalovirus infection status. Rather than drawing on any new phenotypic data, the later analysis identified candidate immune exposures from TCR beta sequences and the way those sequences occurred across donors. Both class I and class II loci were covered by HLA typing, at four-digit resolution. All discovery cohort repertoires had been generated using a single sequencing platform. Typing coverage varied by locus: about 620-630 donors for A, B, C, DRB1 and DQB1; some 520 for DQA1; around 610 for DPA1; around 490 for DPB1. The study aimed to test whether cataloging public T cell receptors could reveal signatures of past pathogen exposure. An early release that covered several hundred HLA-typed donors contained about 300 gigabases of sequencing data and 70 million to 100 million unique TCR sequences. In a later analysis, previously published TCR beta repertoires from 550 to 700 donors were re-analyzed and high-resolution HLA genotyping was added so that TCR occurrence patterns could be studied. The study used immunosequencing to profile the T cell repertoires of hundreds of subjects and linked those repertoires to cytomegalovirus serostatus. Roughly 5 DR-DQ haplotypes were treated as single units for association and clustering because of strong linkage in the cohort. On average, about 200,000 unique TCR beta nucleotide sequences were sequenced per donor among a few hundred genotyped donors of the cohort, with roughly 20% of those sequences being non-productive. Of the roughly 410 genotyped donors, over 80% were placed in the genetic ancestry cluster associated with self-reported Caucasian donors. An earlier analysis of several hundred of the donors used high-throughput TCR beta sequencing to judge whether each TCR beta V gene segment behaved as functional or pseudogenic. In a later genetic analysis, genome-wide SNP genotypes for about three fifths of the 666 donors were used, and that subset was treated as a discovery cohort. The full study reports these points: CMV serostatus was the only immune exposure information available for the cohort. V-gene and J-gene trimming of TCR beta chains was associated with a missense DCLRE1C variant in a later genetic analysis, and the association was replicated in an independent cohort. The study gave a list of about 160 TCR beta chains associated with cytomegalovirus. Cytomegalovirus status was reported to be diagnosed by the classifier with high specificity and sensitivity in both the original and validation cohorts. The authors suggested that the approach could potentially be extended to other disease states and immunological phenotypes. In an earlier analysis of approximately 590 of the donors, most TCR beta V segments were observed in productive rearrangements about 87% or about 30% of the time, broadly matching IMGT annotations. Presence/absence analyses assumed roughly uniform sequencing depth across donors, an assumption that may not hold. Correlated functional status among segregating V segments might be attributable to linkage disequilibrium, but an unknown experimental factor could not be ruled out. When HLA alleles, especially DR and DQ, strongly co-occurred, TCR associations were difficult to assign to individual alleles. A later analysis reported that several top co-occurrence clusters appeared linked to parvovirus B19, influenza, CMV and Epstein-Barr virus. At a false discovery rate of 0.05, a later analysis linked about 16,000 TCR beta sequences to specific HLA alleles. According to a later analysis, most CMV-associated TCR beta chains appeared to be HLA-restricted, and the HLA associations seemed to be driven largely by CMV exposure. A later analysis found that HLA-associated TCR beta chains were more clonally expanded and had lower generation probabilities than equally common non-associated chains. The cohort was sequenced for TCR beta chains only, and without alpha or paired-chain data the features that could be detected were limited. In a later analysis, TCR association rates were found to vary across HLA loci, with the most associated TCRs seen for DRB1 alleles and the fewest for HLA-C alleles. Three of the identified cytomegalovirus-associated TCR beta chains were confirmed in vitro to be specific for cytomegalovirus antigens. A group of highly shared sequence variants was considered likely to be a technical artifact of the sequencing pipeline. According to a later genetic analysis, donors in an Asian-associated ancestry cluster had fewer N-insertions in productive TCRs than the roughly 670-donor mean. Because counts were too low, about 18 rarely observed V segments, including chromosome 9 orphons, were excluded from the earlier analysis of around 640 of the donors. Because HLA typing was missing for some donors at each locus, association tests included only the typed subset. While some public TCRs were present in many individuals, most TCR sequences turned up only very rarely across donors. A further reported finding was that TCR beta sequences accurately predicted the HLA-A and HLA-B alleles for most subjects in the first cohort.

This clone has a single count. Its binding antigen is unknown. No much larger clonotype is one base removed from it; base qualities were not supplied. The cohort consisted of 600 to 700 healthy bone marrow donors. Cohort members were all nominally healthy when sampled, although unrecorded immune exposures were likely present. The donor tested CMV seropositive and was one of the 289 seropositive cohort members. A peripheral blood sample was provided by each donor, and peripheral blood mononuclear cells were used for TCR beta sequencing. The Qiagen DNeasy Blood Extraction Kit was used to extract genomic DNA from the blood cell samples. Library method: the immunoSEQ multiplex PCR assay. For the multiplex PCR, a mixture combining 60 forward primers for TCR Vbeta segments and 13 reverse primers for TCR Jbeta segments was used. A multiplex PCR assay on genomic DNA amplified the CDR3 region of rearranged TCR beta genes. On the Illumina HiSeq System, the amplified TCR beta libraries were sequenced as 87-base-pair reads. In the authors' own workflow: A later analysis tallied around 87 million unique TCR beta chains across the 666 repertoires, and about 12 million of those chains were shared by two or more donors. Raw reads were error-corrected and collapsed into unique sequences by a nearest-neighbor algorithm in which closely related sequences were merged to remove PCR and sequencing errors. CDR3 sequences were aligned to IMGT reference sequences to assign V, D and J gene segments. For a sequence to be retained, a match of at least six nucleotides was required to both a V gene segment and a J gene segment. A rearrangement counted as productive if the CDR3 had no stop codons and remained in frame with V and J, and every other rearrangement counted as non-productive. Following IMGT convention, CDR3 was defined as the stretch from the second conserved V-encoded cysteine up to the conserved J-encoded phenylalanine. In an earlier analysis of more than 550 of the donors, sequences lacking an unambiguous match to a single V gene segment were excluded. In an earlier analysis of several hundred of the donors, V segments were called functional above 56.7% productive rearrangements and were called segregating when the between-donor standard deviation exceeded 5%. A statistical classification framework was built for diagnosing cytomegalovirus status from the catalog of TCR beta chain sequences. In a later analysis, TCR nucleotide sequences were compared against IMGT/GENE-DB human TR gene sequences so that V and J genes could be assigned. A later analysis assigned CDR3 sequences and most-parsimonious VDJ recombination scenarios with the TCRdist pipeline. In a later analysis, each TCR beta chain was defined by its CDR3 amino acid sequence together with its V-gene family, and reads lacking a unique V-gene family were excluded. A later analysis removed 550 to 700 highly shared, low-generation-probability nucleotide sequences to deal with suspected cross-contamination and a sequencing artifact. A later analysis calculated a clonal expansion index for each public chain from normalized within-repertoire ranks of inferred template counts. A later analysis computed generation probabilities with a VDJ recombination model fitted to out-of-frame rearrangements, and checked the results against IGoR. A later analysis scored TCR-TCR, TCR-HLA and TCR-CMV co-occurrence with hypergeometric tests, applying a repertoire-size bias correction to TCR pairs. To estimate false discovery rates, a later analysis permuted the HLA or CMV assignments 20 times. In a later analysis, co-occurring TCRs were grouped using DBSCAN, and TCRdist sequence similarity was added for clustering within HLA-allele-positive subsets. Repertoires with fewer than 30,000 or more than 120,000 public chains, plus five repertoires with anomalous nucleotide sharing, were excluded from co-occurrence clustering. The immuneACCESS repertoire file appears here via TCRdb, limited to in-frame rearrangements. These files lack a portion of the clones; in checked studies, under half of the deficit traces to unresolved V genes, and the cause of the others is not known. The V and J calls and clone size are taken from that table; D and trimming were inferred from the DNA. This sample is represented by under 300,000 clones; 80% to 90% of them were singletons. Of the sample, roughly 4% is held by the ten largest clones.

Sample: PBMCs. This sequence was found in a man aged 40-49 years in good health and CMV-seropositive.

The CDR3 reads as follows: CASSEGASGTDTQYF. The DNA sequence reads TGTGCCAGCAGTGAAGGGGCTAGCGGCACAGATACGCAGTATTTT. The sequence is built from TRBV2 and TRBJ2-3; TRBD2 might be the D gene, on 6 matching bases. The germline V gene sets CDR1 to SNHLY and CDR2 to FYNNEI. V gives up 1 base and J gives up 1 base, and the segment between their germline ends measures 9 bases. The CDR3 goes from the cysteine to the phenylalanine over 15 residues. Only the CDR3 DNA is retained, 45 bases long and in frame from the first base.